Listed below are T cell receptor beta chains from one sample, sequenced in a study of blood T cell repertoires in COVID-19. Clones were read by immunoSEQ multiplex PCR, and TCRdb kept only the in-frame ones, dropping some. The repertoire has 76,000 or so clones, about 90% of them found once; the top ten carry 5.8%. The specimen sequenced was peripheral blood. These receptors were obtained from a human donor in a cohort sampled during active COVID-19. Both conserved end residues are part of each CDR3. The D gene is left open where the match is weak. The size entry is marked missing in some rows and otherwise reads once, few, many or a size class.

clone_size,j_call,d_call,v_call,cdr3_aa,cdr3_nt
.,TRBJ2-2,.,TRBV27,CASSSWGETGELFF,TGTGCCAGCAGTTCTTGGGGGGAAACCGGGGAGCTGTTTTTT
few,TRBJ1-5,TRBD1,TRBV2,CASKGQVNQPQHF,TGTGCCAGCAAAGGACAGGTTAATCAGCCCCAGCATTTT
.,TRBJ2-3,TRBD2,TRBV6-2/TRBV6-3,CASSYSTSGGDTQYF,TGTGCCAGCAGTTACTCGACGAGCGGGGGAGATACGCAGTATTTT
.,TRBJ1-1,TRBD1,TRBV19,CASSRMTGAGGTEAFF,TGTGCCAGTAGTCGGATGACAGGGGCAGGGGGCACTGAAGCTTTCTTT
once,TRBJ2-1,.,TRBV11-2,CASSSMSGSSSYNEQFF,TGTGCCAGCAGCTCAATGAGCGGCTCCAGCTCCTACAATGAGCAGTTCTTC
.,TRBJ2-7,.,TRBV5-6,CASSFWQGSYEQYF,TGTGCCAGCAGCTTTTGGCAGGGATCCTACGAGCAGTACTTC
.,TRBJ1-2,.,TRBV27,CASSLDSVVPYGYTF,TGTGCCAGCAGTTTGGACAGCGTGGTCCCCTATGGCTACACCTTC
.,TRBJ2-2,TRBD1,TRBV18,CASSPRDREPNTGELFF,TGTGCCAGCTCACCCCGGGACAGGGAACCGAACACCGGGGAGCTGTTTTTT
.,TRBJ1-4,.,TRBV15,CATSRDSVRATNEKLFF,TGTGCCACCAGCAGAGATTCCGTCCGGGCAACTAATGAAAAACTGTTTTTT
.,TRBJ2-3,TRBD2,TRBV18,CASSPTSGGTDTQYF,TGTGCCAGCTCACCAACTAGCGGGGGCACAGATACGCAGTATTTT
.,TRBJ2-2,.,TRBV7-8,CASSPGPRNTGELFF,TGTGCCAGCAGCCCGGGTCCTAGGAACACCGGGGAGCTGTTTTTT
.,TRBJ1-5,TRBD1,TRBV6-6,CASSLRDRGINQPQHF,TGTGCCAGCAGTCTTCGGGACAGGGGAATCAATCAGCCCCAGCATTTT
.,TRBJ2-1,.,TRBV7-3,CASSSPGLSSYNEQFF,TGTGCCAGCAGCTCTCCGGGACTCAGCTCCTACAATGAGCAGTTCTTC
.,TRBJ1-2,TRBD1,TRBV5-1,CASSSSGTGGDGYTF,TGCGCCAGCAGCTCCTCCGGGACAGGGGGCGATGGCTACACCTTC
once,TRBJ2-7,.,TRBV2,CASSRTIGSFEQYF,TGTGCCAGCAGCAGGACTATTGGTTCATTCGAGCAGTACTTC
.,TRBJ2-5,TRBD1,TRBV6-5,CASSWTGQQETQYF,TGTGCCAGCAGTTGGACAGGGCAACAAGAGACCCAGTACTTC
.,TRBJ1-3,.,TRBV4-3,CASSQVLGLDGNTIYF,TGCGCCAGCAGCCAAGTACTGGGCTTAGATGGAAACACCATATATTTT
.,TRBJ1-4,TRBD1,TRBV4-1,CASSQGSQGANEKLFF,TGCGCCAGCAGCCAAGGCAGCCAGGGGGCTAATGAAAAACTGTTTTTT
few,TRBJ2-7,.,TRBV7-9,CASSLVGGPYEQYF,TGTGCCAGCAGCTTAGTGGGGGGACCGTACGAGCAGTACTTC
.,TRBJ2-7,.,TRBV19,CASSTREGGGRTYEQYF,TGTGCCAGTAGTACCCGGGAAGGGGGGGGCAGGACCTACGAGCAGTACTTC
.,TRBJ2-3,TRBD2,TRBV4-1,CASSLERGVTDTQYF,TGCGCCAGCAGCTTAGAGCGGGGGGTCACAGATACGCAGTATTTT
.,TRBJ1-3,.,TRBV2,CASSQQGPSGNTIYF,TGTGCCAGCAGCCAACAGGGCCCCTCTGGAAACACCATATATTTT
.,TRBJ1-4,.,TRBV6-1,CASVTRAANEKLFF,TGTGCCAGCGTGACTCGAGCAGCTAATGAAAAACTGTTTTTT
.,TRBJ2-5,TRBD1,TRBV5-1,CASSLGQPQETQYF,TGCGCCAGCAGCCTGGGACAGCCCCAAGAGACCCAGTACTTC
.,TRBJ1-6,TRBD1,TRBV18,CASSPGRQGTSPLHF,TGTGCCAGCTCCCCCGGTAGACAGGGTACCTCACCCCTCCACTTT
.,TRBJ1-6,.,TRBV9,CASSVDWGGQNNSPLHF,TGTGCCAGCAGCGTAGATTGGGGGGGACAAAATAATTCACCCCTCCACTTT
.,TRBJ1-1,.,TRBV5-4,CASSRGQTNTEAFF,TGTGCCAGCAGCCGGGGACAAACGAACACTGAAGCTTTCTTT
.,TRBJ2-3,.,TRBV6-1,CASSEGGGATDTQYF,TGTGCCAGCAGTGAAGGAGGGGGGGCCACAGATACGCAGTATTTT
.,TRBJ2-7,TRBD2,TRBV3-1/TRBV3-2,CASSPRGLRGNSYEQYF,TGTGCCAGCAGCCCAAGAGGACTGCGGGGGAACTCCTACGAGCAGTACTTC
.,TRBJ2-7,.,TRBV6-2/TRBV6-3,CASSSRGSYEQYF,TGTGCCAGCAGCTCCAGGGGCTCCTACGAGCAGTACTTC
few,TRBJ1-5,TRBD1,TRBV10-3,CAIICGTELAQPQHF,TGTGCCATCATTTGCGGGACAGAATTGGCTCAGCCCCAGCATTTT
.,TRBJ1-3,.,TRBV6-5,CASSYSRRTVFNTIYF,TGTGCCAGCAGTTACTCGCGTAGGACAGTCTTCAACACCATATATTTT